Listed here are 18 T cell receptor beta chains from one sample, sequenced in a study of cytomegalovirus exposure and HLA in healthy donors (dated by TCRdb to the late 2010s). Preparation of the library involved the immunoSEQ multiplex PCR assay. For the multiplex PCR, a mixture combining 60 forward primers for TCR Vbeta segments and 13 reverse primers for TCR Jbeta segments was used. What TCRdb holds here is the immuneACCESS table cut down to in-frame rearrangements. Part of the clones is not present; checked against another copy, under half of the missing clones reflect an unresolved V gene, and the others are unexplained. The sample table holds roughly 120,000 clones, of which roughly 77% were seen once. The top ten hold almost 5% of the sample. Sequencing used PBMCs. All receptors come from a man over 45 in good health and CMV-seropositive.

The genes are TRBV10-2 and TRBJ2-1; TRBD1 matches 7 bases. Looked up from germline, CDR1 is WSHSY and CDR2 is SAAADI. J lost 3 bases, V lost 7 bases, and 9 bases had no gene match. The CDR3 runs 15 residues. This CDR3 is CASIRDRVGYNEQFF. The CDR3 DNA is TGCGCCAGCATCCGAGACAGGGTTGGCTACAATGAGCAGTTCTTC.

CDR3 in DNA: TGTGCCAGCAGCCTTCCGGGACTAGCGGGGAAGACCCAGTACTTC. Amino acid sequence: CASSLPGLAGKTQYF. V gene TRBV5-4 combines with J gene TRBJ2-5; 13 bases agree with TRBD2. There are 15 residues in the CDR3. CDR1 SGHNT and CDR2 YYREEE come from the germline V gene (reference sequence). The ends lost 4 bases at V and 6 bases at J; junction bases unmatched: 6.

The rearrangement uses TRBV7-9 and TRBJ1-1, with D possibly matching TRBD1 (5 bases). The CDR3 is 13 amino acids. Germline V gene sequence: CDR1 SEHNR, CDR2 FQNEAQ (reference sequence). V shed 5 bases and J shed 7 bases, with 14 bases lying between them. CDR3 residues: CASSVSSTDEAFF. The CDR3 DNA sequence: TGTGCCAGCAGCGTGTCCTCGACAGATGAAGCTTTCTTT.

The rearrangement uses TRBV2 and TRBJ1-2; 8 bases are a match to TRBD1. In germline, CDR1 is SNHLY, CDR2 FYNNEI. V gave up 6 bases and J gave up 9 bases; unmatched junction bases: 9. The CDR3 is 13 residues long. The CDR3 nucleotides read TGTGCCAGCAGGGCCGGACAGGGTGGGAGCTACACCTTC. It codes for CASRAGQGGSYTF.

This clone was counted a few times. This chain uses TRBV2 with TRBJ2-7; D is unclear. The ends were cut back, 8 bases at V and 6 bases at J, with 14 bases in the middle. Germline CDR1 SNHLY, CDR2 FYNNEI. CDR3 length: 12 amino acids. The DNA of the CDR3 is TGTGCCAGCGCCACTACCGGCCTCGAGCAGTACTTC. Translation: CASATTGLEQYF.

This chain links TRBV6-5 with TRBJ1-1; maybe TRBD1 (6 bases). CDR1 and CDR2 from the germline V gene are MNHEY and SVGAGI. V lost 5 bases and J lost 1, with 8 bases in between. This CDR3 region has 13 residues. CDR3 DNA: TGTGCCAGCAGTCCGACAGGGAACACTGAAGCTTTCTTT. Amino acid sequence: CASSPTGNTEAFF.

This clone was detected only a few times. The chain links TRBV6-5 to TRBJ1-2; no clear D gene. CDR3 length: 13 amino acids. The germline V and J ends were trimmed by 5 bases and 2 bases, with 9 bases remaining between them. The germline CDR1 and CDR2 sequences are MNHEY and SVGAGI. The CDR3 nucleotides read TGTGCCAGCAGTAAGACAACAAACTATGGCTACACCTTC. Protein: CASSKTTNYGYTF.

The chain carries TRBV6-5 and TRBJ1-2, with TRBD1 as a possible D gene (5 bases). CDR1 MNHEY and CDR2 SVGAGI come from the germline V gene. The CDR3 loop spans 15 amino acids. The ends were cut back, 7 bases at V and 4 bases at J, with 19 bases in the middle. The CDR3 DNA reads TGTGCCAGCACCGACCAAATCGTGGGGGGCTATGGCTACACCTTC. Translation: CASTDQIVGGYGYTF.

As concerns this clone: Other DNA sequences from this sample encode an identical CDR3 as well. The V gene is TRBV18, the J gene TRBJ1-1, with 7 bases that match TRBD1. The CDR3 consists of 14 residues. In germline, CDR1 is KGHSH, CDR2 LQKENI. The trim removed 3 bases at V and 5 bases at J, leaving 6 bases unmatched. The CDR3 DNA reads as TGTGCCAGCTCACCCAACGAACAGGGGACTGAAGCTTTCTTT. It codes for CASSPNEQGTEAFF.

This CDR3 is CASSVAGLHNSPLHF. In DNA form, the CDR3 reads TGTGCCAGCAGCGTAGCGGGACTGCATAATTCACCCCTCCACTTT. The V call is TRBV9, the J call TRBJ1-6; D may be TRBD1 (5 bases). Trimming pared 0 bases from V and 5 bases from J, leaving 9 bases between. Germline loops: CDR1 SGDLS, CDR2 YYNGEE. The CDR3 consists of 15 residues.

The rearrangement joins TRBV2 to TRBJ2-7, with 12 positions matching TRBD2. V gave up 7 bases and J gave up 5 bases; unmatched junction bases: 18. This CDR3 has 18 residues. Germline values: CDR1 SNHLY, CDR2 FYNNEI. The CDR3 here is CASTPNYGLAGGPHEQYF. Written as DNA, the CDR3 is TGTGCCAGCACACCTAACTATGGGCTAGCGGGGGGGCCCCACGAGCAGTACTTC.

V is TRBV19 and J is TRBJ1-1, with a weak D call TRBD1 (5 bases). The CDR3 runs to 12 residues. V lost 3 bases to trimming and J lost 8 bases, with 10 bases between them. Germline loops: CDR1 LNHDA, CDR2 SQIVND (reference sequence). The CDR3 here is CASSIQGREAFF. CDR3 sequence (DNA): TGTGCCAGTAGTATCCAGGGAAGAGAAGCTTTCTTT. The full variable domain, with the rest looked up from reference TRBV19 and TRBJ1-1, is DGGITQSPKYLFRKEGQNVTLSCEQNLNHDAMYWYRQDPGQGLRLIYYSQIVNDFQKGDIAEGYSVSREKKESFPLTVTSAQKNPTAFYLCASSIQGREAFFGQGTRLTVV.

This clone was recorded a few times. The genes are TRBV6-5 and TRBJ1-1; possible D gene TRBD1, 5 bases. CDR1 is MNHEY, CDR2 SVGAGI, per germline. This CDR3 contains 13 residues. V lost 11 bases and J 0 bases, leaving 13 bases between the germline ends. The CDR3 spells CAANRGMNTEAFF. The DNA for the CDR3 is TGTGCCGCCAATAGGGGAATGAACACTGAAGCTTTCTTT.

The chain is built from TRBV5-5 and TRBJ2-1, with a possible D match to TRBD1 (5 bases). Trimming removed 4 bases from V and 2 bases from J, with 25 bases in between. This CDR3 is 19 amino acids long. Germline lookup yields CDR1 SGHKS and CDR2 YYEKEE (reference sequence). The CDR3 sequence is CASSPYSFRQPPTYNEQFF. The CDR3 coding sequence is TGTGCCAGCAGCCCCTACTCGTTCCGACAGCCCCCCACCTACAATGAGCAGTTCTTC.

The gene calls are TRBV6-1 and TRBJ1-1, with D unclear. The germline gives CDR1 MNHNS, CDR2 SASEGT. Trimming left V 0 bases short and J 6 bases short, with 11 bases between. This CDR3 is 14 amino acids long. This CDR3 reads CASSEAHERSEAFF. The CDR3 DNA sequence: TGTGCCAGCAGTGAAGCGCACGAGAGGTCTGAAGCTTTCTTT.

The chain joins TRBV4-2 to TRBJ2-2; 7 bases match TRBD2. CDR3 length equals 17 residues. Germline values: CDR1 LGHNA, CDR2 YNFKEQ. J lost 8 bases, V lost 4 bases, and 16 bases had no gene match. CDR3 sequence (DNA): TGTGCCAGCAGCCCAACCGGGAGACTAGCAGAAGGAGGGGAGCTGTTTTTT. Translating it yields CASSPTGRLAEGGELFF.

The CDR3 is CASSVGVSSGGTDTQYF. In DNA form, the CDR3 reads TGTGCCAGCAGCGTAGGGGTATCTAGCGGGGGCACAGATACGCAGTATTTT. The chain couples TRBV9 to TRBJ2-3; 9 positions match TRBD2. Unmatched junction bases numbered 6, after V lost 0 bases and J lost 1 base. The CDR3 has 17 residues. Per germline, CDR1 SGDLS and CDR2 YYNGEE.

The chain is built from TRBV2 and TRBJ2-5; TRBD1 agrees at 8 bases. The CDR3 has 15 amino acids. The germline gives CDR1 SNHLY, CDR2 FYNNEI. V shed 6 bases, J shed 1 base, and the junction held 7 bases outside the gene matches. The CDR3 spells CASSRTGWGQETQYF. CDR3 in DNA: TGTGCCAGCAGCCGGACAGGGTGGGGCCAAGAGACCCAGTACTTC.